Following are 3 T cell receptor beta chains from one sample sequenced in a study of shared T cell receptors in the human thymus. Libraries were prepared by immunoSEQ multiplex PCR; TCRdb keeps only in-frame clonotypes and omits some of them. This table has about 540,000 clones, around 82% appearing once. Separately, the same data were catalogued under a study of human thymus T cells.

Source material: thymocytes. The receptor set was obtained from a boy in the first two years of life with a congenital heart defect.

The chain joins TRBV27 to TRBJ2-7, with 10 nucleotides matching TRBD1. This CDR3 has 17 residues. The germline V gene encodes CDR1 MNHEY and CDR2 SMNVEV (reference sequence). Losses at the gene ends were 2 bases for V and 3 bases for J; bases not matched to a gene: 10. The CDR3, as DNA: TGTGCCAGCAGTTTAATCGGGGCGGGACAGGGGATCTACGAGCAGTACTTC. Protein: CASSLIGAGQGIYEQYF.

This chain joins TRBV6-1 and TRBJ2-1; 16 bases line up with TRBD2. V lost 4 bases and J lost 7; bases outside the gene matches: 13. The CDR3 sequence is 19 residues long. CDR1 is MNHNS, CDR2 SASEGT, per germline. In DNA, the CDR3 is TGTGCCAGCAGTGTGACCGGGGTTGGGACTAGCGGGAGGGGGAATGAGCAGTTCTTC. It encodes CASSVTGVGTSGRGNEQFF.

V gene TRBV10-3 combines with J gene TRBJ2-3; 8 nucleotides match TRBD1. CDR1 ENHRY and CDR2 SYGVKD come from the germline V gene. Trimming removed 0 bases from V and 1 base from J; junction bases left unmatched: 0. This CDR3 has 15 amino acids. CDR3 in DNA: TGTGCCATCAGTGAGTCGGGACAGGGCACAGATACGCAGTATTTT. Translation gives CAISESGQGTDTQYF.